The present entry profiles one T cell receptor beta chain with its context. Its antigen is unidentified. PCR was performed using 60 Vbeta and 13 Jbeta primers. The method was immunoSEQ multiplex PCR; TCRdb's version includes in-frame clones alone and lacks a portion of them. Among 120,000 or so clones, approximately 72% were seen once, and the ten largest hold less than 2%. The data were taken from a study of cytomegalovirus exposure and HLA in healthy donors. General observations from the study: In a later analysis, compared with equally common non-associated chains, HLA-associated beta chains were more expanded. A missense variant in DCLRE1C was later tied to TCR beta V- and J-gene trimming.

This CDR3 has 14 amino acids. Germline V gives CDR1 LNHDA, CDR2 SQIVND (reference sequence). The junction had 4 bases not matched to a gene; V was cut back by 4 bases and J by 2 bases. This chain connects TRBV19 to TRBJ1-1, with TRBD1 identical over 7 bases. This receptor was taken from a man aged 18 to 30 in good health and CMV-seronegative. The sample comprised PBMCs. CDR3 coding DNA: TGTGCCAGTAGTAAAGACAGGGTCAACACTGAAGCTTTCTTT. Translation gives CASSKDRVNTEAFF.